One sample yielded the 11 T cell receptor beta chains listed below, sequenced in a study of blood T cell repertoires in COVID-19. Sequencing used immunoSEQ multiplex PCR; TCRdb keeps in-frame clones, though not all of them. Altogether about 350,000 clones are present, about 90% being singletons, with the ten largest covering approximately 1%. Sequences were obtained from PBMCs or T cells enriched from blood (not recorded which). Receptor source: a young woman who had been exposed to COVID-19.

The rearrangement links TRBV24-1 to TRBJ2-2, with 7 bases identical to TRBD2. The junction had 3 bases not matched to a gene; V was cut back by 5 bases and J by 1 base. Germline values: CDR1 KGHDR, CDR2 SFDVKD. The CDR3 sequence is 15 residues long. The CDR3 reads CATSVGGKNTGELFF. As DNA, the CDR3 is TGTGCCACCAGTGTCGGGGGGAAGAACACCGGGGAGCTGTTTTTT.

Only one count was recorded for this clone. The CDR3 DNA is TGTGCCATCACCGCCGGCAGGACCGGGGAGCTGTTTTTT. It codes for CAITAGRTGELFF. The chain uses TRBV19 and TRBJ2-2, with unresolved D. The CDR3 consists of 13 residues. With 10 bases removed from V and 5 bases from J, the gap between germline ends came to 14 bases. Germline V CDR1 and CDR2: LNHDA, SQIVND (reference sequence).

V usage is TRBV6-2 or TRBV6-3 and J usage is TRBJ2-7; 14 bases line up with TRBD2. CDR1 and CDR2 (germline): MNHEY, SVGEGT. There are 17 residues in the CDR3. The V gene end was trimmed by 0 bases and the J gene end by 4 bases; junction bases not matched to a gene: 5. The CDR3: CASSYSGLAGVTYEQYF. CDR3 coding DNA: TGTGCCAGCAGTTACTCGGGACTAGCGGGAGTAACGTACGAGCAGTACTTC.

CDR3 in amino acids: CASSAGQGHYGYTF. CDR3 bases: TGTGCCAGCAGCGCGGGACAGGGGCACTATGGCTACACCTTC. The J gene is TRBJ1-2, the V gene TRBV11-2, with 10 positions matching TRBD1. This CDR3 has 14 amino acids. Germline-derived CDR1 and CDR2 are SGHAT and FQNNGV. V trimming: 5 bases; J trimming: 3 bases; junction bases outside the gene matches: 3.

The chain combines TRBV11-3 with TRBJ2-1, with a possible D match to TRBD2 (5 bases). The CDR3 covers 16 residues. The germline V gene encodes CDR1 SGHNT and CDR2 YENEEA. V dropped 0 bases and J dropped 0 bases, with 9 bases sitting between them. CDR3 nucleotide sequence: TGTGCCAGCAGCTTAGATGGACTGAGCTCCTACAATGAGCAGTTCTTC. Protein sequence: CASSLDGLSSYNEQFF.

The chain links TRBV6-5 to TRBJ2-7; 7 nucleotides line up with TRBD1. Germline CDR1 reads MNHEY; CDR2 reads SVGAGI. CDR3 size: 13 residues. V was clipped by 5 bases and J by 4 bases; unmatched bases: 5. The CDR3 DNA reads TGTGCCAGCAGTACGAGGGGGCGATACGAGCAGTACTTC. This translates into CASSTRGRYEQYF.

The rearrangement joins TRBV5-1 to TRBJ2-1; 12 bases fit TRBD2. The J segment lost 3 bases and the V segment lost 5 bases, leaving 15 bases of the junction unmatched. This CDR3 has 19 residues. Germline CDR1 SGHRS, CDR2 YFSETQ. The CDR3 nucleotides read TGCGCCAGCAGACCCGGACTAGCGGGAAGGCTTAAAAACTACAATGAGCAGTTCTTC. As protein: CASRPGLAGRLKNYNEQFF. Variable domain in full (rest from reference TRBV5-1 and TRBJ2-1): KAGVTQTPRYLIKTRGQQVTLSCSPISGHRSVSWYQQTPGQGLQFLFEYFSETQRNKGNFPGRFSGRQFSNSRSEMNVSTLELGDSALYLCASRPGLAGRLKNYNEQFFGPGTRLTVL.

This clone occurred once. The rearrangement joins TRBV28 to TRBJ1-4; D unclear. The V and J ends lost 6 bases and 15 bases respectively, with 23 bases between them. This CDR3 is 14 amino acids long. Germline V CDR1 and CDR2: MDHEN, SYDVKM. The CDR3 is CASRGVNEKLFMFF. The CDR3 DNA follows: TGTGCCAGCAGGGGCGTTAATGAAAAACTGTTTATGTTTTTT.

The genes are TRBV14 and TRBJ2-2; D is uncertain. Trimming took 5 bases from V and 6 from J, leaving 13 bases between them. The germline CDR1 and CDR2 sequences are SGHDN and FVKESK. CDR3 length: 14 amino acids. The CDR3 bases are TGTGCCAGCAGCAACAGCTTCGGCCCCGGGGAGCTGTTTTTT. Translated: CASSNSFGPGELFF.

The chain employs TRBV12-3 or TRBV12-4 and TRBJ1-2; D unresolved. This CDR3 is built from 13 residues. The V and J ends lost 4 bases and 3 bases respectively, with 9 bases between them. The CDR3 nucleotides read TGTGCCAGCAGTTCGGAACAGTACTATGGCTACACCTTC. Its translation is CASSSEQYYGYTF.

This sequence joins TRBV5-8 and TRBJ1-1; 7 positions match TRBD1. The germline V gene encodes CDR1 SGHTS and CDR2 YDEGEE. With 4 bases clipped from V and 0 bases from J, the junction kept 9 bases outside the gene matches. The CDR3 loop spans 16 amino acids. The CDR3 nucleotides read TGTGCCAGCAGCCCGGTTGTGACAGGGATGAACACTGAAGCTTTCTTT. Its translation is CASSPVVTGMNTEAFF.